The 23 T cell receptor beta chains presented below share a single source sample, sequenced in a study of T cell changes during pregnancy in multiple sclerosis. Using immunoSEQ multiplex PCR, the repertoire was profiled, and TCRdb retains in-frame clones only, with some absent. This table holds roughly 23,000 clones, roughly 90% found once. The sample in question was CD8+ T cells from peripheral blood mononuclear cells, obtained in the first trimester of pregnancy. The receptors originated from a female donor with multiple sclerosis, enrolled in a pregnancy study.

The CDR3 is CASSRGANTGELFF. CDR3 sequence (DNA): TGTGCCAGCAGCCGGGGAGCGAACACCGGGGAGCTGTTTTTT. The chain is built from TRBV6-6 and TRBJ2-2; D possibly corresponds to TRBD2 (5 bases). The CDR3 consists of 14 residues. Trimming shortened V by 6 bases and J by 0 bases, and 8 bases separated the two germline ends. CDR1 is MNHNY and CDR2 is SVGAGI in the germline V gene (reference sequence).

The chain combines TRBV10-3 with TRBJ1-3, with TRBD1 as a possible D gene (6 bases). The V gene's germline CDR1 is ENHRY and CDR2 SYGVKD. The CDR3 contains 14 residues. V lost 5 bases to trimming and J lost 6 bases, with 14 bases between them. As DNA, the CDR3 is TGTGCCATCAGTCCGGGACACGAAGAAAACACCATATATTTT. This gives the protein CAISPGHEENTIYF.

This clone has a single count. The CDR3 region is CATSLDRAFTYEQYF. CDR3 bases: TGTGCCACCAGCCTAGACAGGGCCTTCACCTACGAGCAGTACTTC. The chain combines TRBV15 with TRBJ2-7; 7 bases line up with TRBD1. Germline V CDR1 and CDR2: LNHNV, YYDKDF (reference sequence). The V segment lost 5 bases and the J segment 2 bases; nucleotides outside the gene matches: 9. This CDR3 has 15 amino acids.

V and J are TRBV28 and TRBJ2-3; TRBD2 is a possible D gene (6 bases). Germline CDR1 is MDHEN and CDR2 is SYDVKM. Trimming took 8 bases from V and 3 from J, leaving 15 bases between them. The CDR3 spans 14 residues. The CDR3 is CASGLRDFTDTQYF. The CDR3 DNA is TGTGCCAGCGGACTAAGGGACTTTACAGATACGCAGTATTTT. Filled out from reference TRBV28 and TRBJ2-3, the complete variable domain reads DVKVTQSSRYLVKRTGEKVFLECVQDMDHENMFWYRQDPGLGLRLIYFSYDVKMKEKGDIPEGYSVSREKKERFSLILESASTNQTSMYLCASGLRDFTDTQYFGPGTRLTVL.

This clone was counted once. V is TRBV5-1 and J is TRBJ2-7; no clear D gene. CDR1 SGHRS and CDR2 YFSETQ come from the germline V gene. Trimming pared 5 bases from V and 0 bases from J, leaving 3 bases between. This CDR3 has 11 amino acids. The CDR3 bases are TGCGCCAGCAGAGCCTCCTACGAGCAGTACTTC. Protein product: CASRASYEQYF. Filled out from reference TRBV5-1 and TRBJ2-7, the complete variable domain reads KAGVTQTPRYLIKTRGQQVTLSCSPISGHRSVSWYQQTPGQGLQFLFEYFSETQRNKGNFPGRFSGRQFSNSRSEMNVSTLELGDSALYLCASRASYEQYFGPGTRLTVT.

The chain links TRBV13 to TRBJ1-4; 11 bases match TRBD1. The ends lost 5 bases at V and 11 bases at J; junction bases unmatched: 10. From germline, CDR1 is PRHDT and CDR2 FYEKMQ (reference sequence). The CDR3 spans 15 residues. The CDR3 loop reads CASSTGTGGIRKLFF. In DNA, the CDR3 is TGTGCCAGCAGCACCGGGACAGGGGGAATCCGGAAACTGTTTTTT.

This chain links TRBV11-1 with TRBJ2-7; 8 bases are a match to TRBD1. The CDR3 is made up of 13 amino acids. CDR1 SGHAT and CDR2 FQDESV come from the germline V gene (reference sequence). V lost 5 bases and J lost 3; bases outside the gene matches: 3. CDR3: CASSPGQGYEQYF. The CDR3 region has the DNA TGTGCCAGCAGCCCTGGACAGGGCTACGAGCAGTACTTC.

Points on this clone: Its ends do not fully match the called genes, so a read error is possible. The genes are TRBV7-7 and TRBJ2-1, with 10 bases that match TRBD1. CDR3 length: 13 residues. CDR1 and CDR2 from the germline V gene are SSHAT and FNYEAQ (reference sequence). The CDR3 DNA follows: TGTGCTAGCAGCTTGGGGACAGGGGTCGAGCAGTTCTTC. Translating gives CASSLGTGVEQFF.

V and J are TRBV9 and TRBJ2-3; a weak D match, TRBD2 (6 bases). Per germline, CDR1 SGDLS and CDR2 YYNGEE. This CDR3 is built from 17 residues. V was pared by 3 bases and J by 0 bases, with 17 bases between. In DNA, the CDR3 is TGTGCCAGCAGCGCCCCTCGACTAGTCCAAAGCACAGATACGCAGTATTTT. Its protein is CASSAPRLVQSTDTQYF.

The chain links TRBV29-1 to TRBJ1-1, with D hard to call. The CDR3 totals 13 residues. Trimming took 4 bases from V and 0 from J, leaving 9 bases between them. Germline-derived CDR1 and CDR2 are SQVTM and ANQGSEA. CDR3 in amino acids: CSVVNSLNTEAFF. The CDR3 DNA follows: TGCAGCGTTGTCAACAGTCTGAACACTGAAGCTTTCTTT.

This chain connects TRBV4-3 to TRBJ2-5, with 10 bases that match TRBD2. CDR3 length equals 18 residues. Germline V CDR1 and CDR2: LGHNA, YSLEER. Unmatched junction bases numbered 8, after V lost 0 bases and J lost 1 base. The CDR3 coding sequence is TGCGCCAGCAGCCAAGATACAGAACTAGCGGGACCCCAAGAGACCCAGTACTTC. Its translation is CASSQDTELAGPQETQYF.

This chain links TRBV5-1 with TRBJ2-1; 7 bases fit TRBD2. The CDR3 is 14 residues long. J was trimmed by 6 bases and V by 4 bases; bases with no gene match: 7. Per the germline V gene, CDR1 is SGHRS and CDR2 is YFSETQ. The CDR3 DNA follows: TGCGCCAGCAGCAAGGCGGGAGCTGGCAATGAGCAGTTCTTC. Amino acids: CASSKAGAGNEQFF.

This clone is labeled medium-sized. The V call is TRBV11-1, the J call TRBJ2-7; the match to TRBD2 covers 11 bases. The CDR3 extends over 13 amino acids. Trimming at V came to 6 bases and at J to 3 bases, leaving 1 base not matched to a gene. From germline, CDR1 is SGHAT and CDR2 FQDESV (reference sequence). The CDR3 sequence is CASSGLAGYEQYF. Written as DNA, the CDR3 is TGTGCCAGCAGTGGACTAGCGGGCTACGAGCAGTACTTC. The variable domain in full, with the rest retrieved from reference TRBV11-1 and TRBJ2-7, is EAEVAQSPRYKITEKSQAVAFWCDPISGHATLYWYRQILGQGPELLVQFQDESVVDDSQLPKDRFSAERLKGVDSTLKIQPAELGDSAMYLCASSGLAGYEQYFGPGTRLTVT.

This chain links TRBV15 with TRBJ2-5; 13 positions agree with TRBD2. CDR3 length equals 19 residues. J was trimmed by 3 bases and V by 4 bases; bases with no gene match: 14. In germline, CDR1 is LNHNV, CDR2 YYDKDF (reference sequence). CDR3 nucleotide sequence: TGTGCCACCAGCAAAGAGGGAGTCGAGGGACTAGCGGGGAAAGAGACCCAGTACTTC. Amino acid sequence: CATSKEGVEGLAGKETQYF.

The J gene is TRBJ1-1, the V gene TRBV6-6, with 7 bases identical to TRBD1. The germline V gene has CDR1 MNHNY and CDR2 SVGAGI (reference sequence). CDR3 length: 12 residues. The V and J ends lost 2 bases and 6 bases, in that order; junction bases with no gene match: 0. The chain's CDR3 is CASSYTGAEAFF. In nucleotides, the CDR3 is TGTGCCAGCAGTTACACAGGGGCTGAAGCTTTCTTT.

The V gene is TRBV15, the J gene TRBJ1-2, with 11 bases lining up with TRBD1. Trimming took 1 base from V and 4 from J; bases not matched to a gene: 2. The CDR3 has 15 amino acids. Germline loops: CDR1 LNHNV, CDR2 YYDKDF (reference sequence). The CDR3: CATSRGTGGSYGYTF. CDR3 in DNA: TGTGCCACCAGCAGAGGGACAGGGGGCAGCTATGGCTACACCTTC.

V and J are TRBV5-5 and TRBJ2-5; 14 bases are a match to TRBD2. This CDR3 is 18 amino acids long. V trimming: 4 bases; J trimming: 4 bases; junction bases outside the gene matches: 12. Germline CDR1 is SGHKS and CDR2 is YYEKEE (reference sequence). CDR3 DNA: TGTGCCAGCAGCCAGGGACTAGCGGGAGAAGGGGTGTTAGAGACCCAGTACTTC. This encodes CASSQGLAGEGVLETQYF.

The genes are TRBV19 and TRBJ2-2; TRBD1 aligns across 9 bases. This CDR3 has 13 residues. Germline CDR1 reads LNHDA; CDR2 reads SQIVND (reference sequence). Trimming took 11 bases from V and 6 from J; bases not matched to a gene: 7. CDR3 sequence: CAGRDRASGELFF. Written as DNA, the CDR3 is TGTGCCGGCCGGGACAGGGCTTCCGGGGAGCTGTTTTTT.

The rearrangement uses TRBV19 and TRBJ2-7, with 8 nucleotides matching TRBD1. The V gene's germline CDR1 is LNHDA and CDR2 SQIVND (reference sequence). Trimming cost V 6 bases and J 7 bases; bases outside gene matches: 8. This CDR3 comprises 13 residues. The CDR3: CASSTWDRREQYF. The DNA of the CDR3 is TGTGCCAGTAGCACTTGGGACAGGCGGGAGCAGTACTTC.

The CDR3 bases are TGTGCCAGCAGCTTGGAGGACGTGGATGAGCAGTTCTTC. The encoded protein is CASSLEDVDEQFF. The chain links TRBV7-9 to TRBJ2-1; tentative D call: TRBD2 (5 bases). This CDR3 region has 13 residues. CDR1 and CDR2 (germline): SEHNR, FQNEAQ (reference sequence). Trimming took off 3 bases at V and 8 bases at J, with 11 bases between the two ends.

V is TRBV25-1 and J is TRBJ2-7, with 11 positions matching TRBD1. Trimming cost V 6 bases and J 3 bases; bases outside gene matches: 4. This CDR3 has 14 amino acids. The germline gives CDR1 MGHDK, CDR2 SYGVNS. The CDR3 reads CASSAGTGGYEQYF. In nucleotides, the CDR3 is TGTGCCAGCAGCGCCGGGACAGGGGGCTACGAGCAGTACTTC.

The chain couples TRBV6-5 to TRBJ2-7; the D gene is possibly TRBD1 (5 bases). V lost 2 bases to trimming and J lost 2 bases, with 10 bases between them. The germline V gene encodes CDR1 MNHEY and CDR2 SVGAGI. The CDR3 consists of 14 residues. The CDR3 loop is CASSYGAAPYEQYF. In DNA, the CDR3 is TGTGCCAGCAGTTACGGGGCAGCCCCCTACGAGCAGTACTTC.

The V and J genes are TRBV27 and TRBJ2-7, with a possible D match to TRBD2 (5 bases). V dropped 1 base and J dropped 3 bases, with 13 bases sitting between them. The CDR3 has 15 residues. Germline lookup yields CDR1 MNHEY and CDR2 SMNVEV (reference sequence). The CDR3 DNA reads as TGTGCCAGCAGTTTATGGTATATGGGAGACTACGAGCAGTACTTC. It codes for CASSLWYMGDYEQYF.